These 25 T cell receptor beta chains share one sample of origin, sequenced in a study of low-dose radiotherapy and immunotherapy resistance in tumors. The time point denotes: before trial treatment. cDNA synthesis used a TRAV/TRBV-specific primer set for both chains. A constant-region primer paired with the V-primer adapter amplified TCRs over about 18 PCR cycles. TCRdb recomputed calls from the reads with MiXCR, one row per CDR3 protein. The sample has 85,000 to 100,000 distinct CDR3 sequences; 9.4% are singletons. Here the sequenced sample was PBMCs, taken before treatment. These receptor sequences come from a male donor with prostate cancer.

This clonotype appeared many times. The chain carries TRBV3-1 and TRBJ1-1; TRBD1 is a possible D gene (5 bases). The germline V gene encodes CDR1 LGHDT and CDR2 YNNKEL (reference sequence). The CDR3 spans 15 residues. The V and J ends lost 0 bases and 9 bases respectively, with 17 bases between them. The CDR3 protein is CASSQDKAGRRKAFF. CDR3 coding DNA: TGTGCCAGCAGCCAAGATAAGGCAGGGCGTAGGAAAGCTTTCTTT.

Many counts were recorded for this clonotype. This chain joins TRBV5-6 and TRBJ2-1; possibly TRBD2 for D (6 bases). V lost 2 bases, J lost 0 bases, and 9 bases lay in between. The V gene's germline CDR1 is SGHDT and CDR2 YYEEEE. The CDR3 length is 15 residues. CDR3 in DNA: TGTGCCAGCAGCTTCATCGGGGGCTCCTACAATGAGCAGTTCTTC. This sequence encodes CASSFIGGSYNEQFF.

This clonotype has ten or more counts. The rearrangement joins TRBV30 to TRBJ1-2; 7 nucleotides match TRBD1. The CDR3 contains 14 residues. J was trimmed by 2 bases and V by 8 bases; bases with no gene match: 11. Germline lookup yields CDR1 GTSNPN and CDR2 SVGIG (reference sequence). The CDR3 is CAPQGSRSNYGYTF. CDR3 in DNA: TGTGCCCCACAGGGGAGCAGGTCCAACTATGGCTACACCTTC. Full variable domain (outside the CDR3, taken from reference TRBV30 and TRBJ1-2): SQTIHQWPATLVQPVGSPLSLECTVEGTSNPNLYWYRQAAGRGLQLLFYSVGIGQISSEVPQNLSASRPQDRQFILSSKKLLLSDSGFYLCAPQGSRSNYGYTFGSGTRLTVV.

A note on this clonotype: It may be a read error: a sequence one base away is much more abundant. The chain uses TRBV16 and TRBJ2-1; 7 positions agree with TRBD1. The germline V gene encodes CDR1 KGHSY and CDR2 FQNENV. Trimming took 0 bases from V and 8 from J; bases not matched to a gene: 13. This CDR3 spans 17 amino acids. The DNA of the CDR3 is TGTGCCAGCAGCCAATCGAGAGCGCAGGGGGTTAACGATGAGCAGTTCTTC. It specifies CASSQSRAQGVNDEQFF. The variable domain in full, completed from reference TRBV16 and TRBJ2-1, reads GEEVAQTPKHLVRGEGQKAKLYCAPIKGHSYVFWYQQVLKNEFKFLISFQNENVFDETGMPKERFSAKCLPNSPCSLEIQATKLEDSAVYFCASSQSRAQGVNDEQFFGPGTRLTVL.

This clonotype showed up many times. V usage is TRBV7-2 and J usage is TRBJ2-7, with 9 bases that match TRBD2. Germline V lookup: CDR1 SGHTA, CDR2 FQGNSA. V trimming: 3 bases; J trimming: 7 bases; junction bases outside the gene matches: 7. The CDR3 sequence is 14 residues long. Here the CDR3 reads CASSFGTSYREQYF. The CDR3 coding sequence is TGTGCCAGCAGCTTTGGGACTAGCTACAGGGAGCAGTACTTC.

This clonotype occurred a few times. The CDR3 sequence is CSASGLGKRNTEAFF. In DNA, the CDR3 is TGCAGTGCGTCAGGGTTGGGGAAGAGGAACACTGAAGCTTTCTTT. The chain joins TRBV20-1 to TRBJ1-1, with a weak D call TRBD1 (5 bases). The CDR3 is made up of 15 amino acids. Per the germline V gene, CDR1 is DFQATT and CDR2 is SNEGSKA (reference sequence). Trimming cost V 6 bases and J 1 base, with 18 bases left between them.

This clonotype was counted ten times or more. The V call is TRBV5-1, the J call TRBJ2-7, with D perhaps TRBD2 (6 bases). The CDR3 totals 13 residues. Germline assignment: CDR1 SGHRS and CDR2 YFSETQ. Deletions cut 0 bases from V and 7 bases from J, with 11 bases between. In DNA, the CDR3 is TGCGCCAGCAGCTTGGAGCGGGTGAGAGAGCAGTACTTC. It codes for CASSLERVREQYF.

This clonotype was picked up many times. The chain carries TRBV7-3 and TRBJ2-1; 7 bases are shared with TRBD2. Per the germline V gene, CDR1 is SGHTA and CDR2 is FQGTGA. This CDR3 spans 15 amino acids. J gave up 7 bases and V 2 bases, and 8 bases lay outside the gene matches. CDR3 bases: TGTGCCAGCAGCTTAGGGGGGGACCCAGGGAATGAGCAGTTCTTC. It codes for CASSLGGDPGNEQFF.

This clonotype has a handful of counts. This chain joins TRBV4-1 and TRBJ2-7; 10 bases line up with TRBD1. There are 17 residues in the CDR3. V shed 0 bases, J shed 2 bases, and the junction held 7 bases outside the gene matches. Germline lookup yields CDR1 MGHRA and CDR2 YSYEKL. The CDR3 sequence: CASSQDFPGQGPYEQYF. The CDR3 nucleotides read TGCGCCAGCAGCCAAGATTTCCCGGGACAGGGGCCCTACGAGCAGTACTTC.

This clonotype appeared a few times. The chain uses TRBV18 and TRBJ2-3; the match to TRBD2 covers 10 bases. This CDR3 is built from 16 residues. CDR1 is KGHSH and CDR2 is LQKENI in the germline V gene. V shed 1 base and J 2 bases; nucleotides not matched to a gene: 3. The CDR3: CASSPLAGGFTDTQYF. The DNA for the CDR3 is TGTGCCAGCTCACCACTAGCGGGAGGCTTCACAGATACGCAGTATTTT.

This clonotype was picked up many times. This chain joins TRBV18 and TRBJ2-5; D gene unclear. The germline CDR1 and CDR2 sequences are KGHSH and LQKENI. CDR3 length: 14 residues. Trimming shortened V by 3 bases and J by 2 bases, and 10 bases separated the two germline ends. The CDR3: CASSPIRVQETQYF. In DNA, the CDR3 is TGTGCCAGCTCACCTATTCGGGTACAAGAGACCCAGTACTTC. The full variable domain, its missing parts supplied by reference TRBV18 and TRBJ2-5, is NAGVMQNPRHLVRRRGQEARLRCSPMKGHSHVYWYRQLPEEGLKFMVYLQKENIIDESGMPKERFSAEFPKEGPSILRIQQVVRGDSAAYFCASSPIRVQETQYFGPGTRLLVL.

This clonotype appeared a few times. The chain uses TRBV28 and TRBJ2-3; 8 bases line up with TRBD2. V shed 5 bases and J 5 bases; nucleotides not matched to a gene: 6. CDR1 is MDHEN and CDR2 is SYDVKM in the germline V gene. CDR3 size: 14 residues. The CDR3 loop reads CASSKGLVEDTQYF. CDR3 DNA: TGTGCCAGCAGTAAGGGACTAGTAGAAGATACGCAGTATTTT.

At least ten counts were recorded for this clonotype. This rearrangement joins TRBV30 to TRBJ1-3, with D tentatively TRBD1 (5 bases). CDR1 and CDR2 (germline): GTSNPN, SVGIG (reference sequence). The CDR3 is 14 residues long. V was clipped by 3 bases and J by 4 bases, with 13 bases between them. The CDR3 bases are TGTGCCTGGAGCCAGGGATCGTGGGGAAACACCATATATTTT. Translating it yields CAWSQGSWGNTIYF.

This clonotype was counted at least ten times. V gene TRBV18 combines with J gene TRBJ2-2; D may be TRBD1 (5 bases). The germline gives CDR1 KGHSH, CDR2 LQKENI. Trimming took 3 bases from V and 4 from J, leaving 9 bases between them. The CDR3 runs to 14 residues. The chain's CDR3 is CASSPTQATGELFF. DNA for the CDR3: TGTGCCAGCTCACCCACACAGGCCACCGGGGAGCTGTTTTTT. The full variable domain, its missing parts supplied by reference TRBV18 and TRBJ2-2, is NAGVMQNPRHLVRRRGQEARLRCSPMKGHSHVYWYRQLPEEGLKFMVYLQKENIIDESGMPKERFSAEFPKEGPSILRIQQVVRGDSAAYFCASSPTQATGELFFGEGSRLTVL.

Many counts were recorded for this clonotype. V and J are TRBV21-1 and TRBJ2-2; no check of the table's D call, TRBD1, against the DNA was made. TRBV21-1 is an annotated pseudogene. There are 15 residues in the CDR3. CDR3 sequence: CASSSGTGRAGELFF. In nucleotides, the CDR3 is TGTGCCAGCAGCTCAGGGACAGGGCGGGCCGGGGAGCTGTTTTTT.

This clonotype was seen repeatedly, ten times or more. The chain has TRBV3-1 and TRBJ2-2, with D possibly called TRBD1 or TRBD2 (5 bases each). Germline V CDR1 and CDR2: LGHDT, YNNKEL (reference sequence). Trimming took off 3 bases at V and 4 bases at J, with 9 bases between the two ends. This CDR3 is 14 amino acids long. Here the CDR3 reads CASSQQGVTGELFF. CDR3 nucleotides: TGTGCCAGCAGCCAGCAGGGAGTCACCGGGGAGCTGTTTTTT.

This clonotype has ten or more counts. The chain uses TRBV29-1 and TRBJ2-3, with D perhaps TRBD1 (5 bases). CDR1 is SQVTM and CDR2 is ANQGSEA in the germline V gene. Between the trimmed V and J ends, which lost 3 bases and 1 base, there was a span of 8 bases. This CDR3 has 13 residues. The CDR3 DNA reads as TGCAGCGTTGATCCCAGGGGCACAGATACGCAGTATTTT. It is translated as CSVDPRGTDTQYF.

This clonotype has ten or more counts. The genes are TRBV2 and TRBJ2-7; D ambiguous. V was pared by 7 bases and J by 0 bases, with 13 bases between. Germline lookup yields CDR1 SNHLY and CDR2 FYNNEI. This CDR3 comprises 14 residues. This chain's CDR3 is CASIPQAISYEQYF. In DNA form, the CDR3 reads TGTGCCAGCATCCCGCAGGCCATCTCCTACGAGCAGTACTTC.

V and J are TRBV5-1 and TRBJ2-5; D assignment may be TRBD1 or TRBD2 (6 bases each). The germline CDR1 and CDR2 sequences are SGHRS and YFSETQ. CDR3 length: 14 residues. V lost 0 bases, J lost 3 bases, and 9 bases lay in between. The chain's CDR3 is CASSLGRGEETQYF. The CDR3 DNA reads as TGCGCCAGCAGCTTGGGAAGGGGGGAAGAGACCCAGTACTTC.

About this clonotype: This may stem from a read error, because a much larger clone lies one nucleotide away. The chain recombines TRBV20-1 with TRBJ2-1, with TRBD1 matching over 9 bases. Trimming cost V 5 bases and J 10 bases; bases outside gene matches: 12. The germline V gene has CDR1 DFQATT and CDR2 SNEGSKA (reference sequence). CDR3 length: 14 residues. For the CDR3, the DNA is TGCAGTGCTGCAGGACAGGGGCTCGCCTACGAGCAGTTCTTC. It is translated as CSAAGQGLAYEQFF.

The chain joins TRBV7-3 to TRBJ2-7, with D maybe TRBD1 (6 bases). Per the germline V gene, CDR1 is SGHTA and CDR2 is FQGTGA. The V end lost 1 base, the J end lost 0 bases, and 7 bases lay between the germline ends. The CDR3 is made up of 14 amino acids. The CDR3: CASSLNRDSYEQYF. The CDR3 DNA follows: TGTGCCAGCAGCTTAAACAGGGACTCCTACGAGCAGTACTTC.

This clonotype has at least ten counts. The V call is TRBV7-9, the J call TRBJ1-1; D is uncertain. Germline loops: CDR1 SEHNR, CDR2 FQNEAQ (reference sequence). The CDR3 has 13 residues. V shed 5 bases and J shed 1 base, with 8 bases lying between them. The CDR3, as DNA: TGTGCCAGCAGCGTAACGGCGAACACTGAAGCTTTCTTT. Protein product: CASSVTANTEAFF.

The chain employs TRBV23-1 and TRBJ2-2; D is unclear. TRBV23-1 belongs to the ORF category, with a function that is uncertain. V was shortened by 1 base and J by 6 bases, with 9 bases between the two germline ends. This CDR3 has 14 residues. DNA for the CDR3: TGCGCCAGCAGTCAATGCCACGGACCCGGGGAGCTGTTTTTT. Translating it yields CASSQCHGPGELFF.

Many counts were recorded for this clonotype. The chain carries TRBV29-1 and TRBJ2-5, with D possibly being TRBD2 (7 bases). The CDR3 extends over 13 amino acids. The germline V and J ends were trimmed by 5 bases and 4 bases, with 14 bases remaining between them. Germline CDR1 and CDR2: SQVTM and ANQGSEA. For the CDR3, the DNA is TGCAGCGTTCTAGGGGGAGGGCGAGAGACCCAGTACTTC. Protein sequence: CSVLGGGRETQYF.

This clonotype was detected ten times or more. The rearrangement joins TRBV20-1 to TRBJ2-1; 8 bases agree with TRBD2. Germline V gives CDR1 DFQATT, CDR2 SNEGSKA (reference sequence). CDR3 length equals 15 residues. V was clipped by 2 bases and J by 7 bases; unmatched bases: 10. For the CDR3, the DNA is TGCAGTGCTAGATTCTCCAGCGGGAGAAGGAATGAGCAGTTCTTC. Translating it yields CSARFSSGRRNEQFF.